These 2 T cell receptor beta chains came from one sample sequenced in a study of T cell repertoires in cytomegalovirus infection. Via MiXCR, TCRdb re-called the reads, giving one row per CDR3 protein. The data show fewer than 650,000 distinct CDR3 sequences, around 40% seen once. These receptors lack a known antigen. The sequenced sample was cultured PBMCs, obtained from culture after CMV antigen stimulation. These receptors originate from a human donor in good health (CMV status not recorded). Some clones in this sample may be carry-over from other donors' samples.

The genes are TRBV7-6 and TRBJ2-7; the D gene is possibly TRBD1 (6 bases). Trimming shortened V by 5 bases and J by 5 bases, and 16 bases separated the two germline ends. Germline V gene data show CDR1 as SGHVS and CDR2 as FNYEAQ. The CDR3 runs 14 residues. DNA for the CDR3: TGTGCCAGCAGCCAAGTGACAGGTCGGGACGAGCAGTACTTC. Protein: CASSQVTGRDEQYF.

The J gene is TRBJ2-2, the V gene TRBV27, with TRBD2 identical over 12 bases. CDR1 and CDR2 (germline): MNHEY, SMNVEV (reference sequence). The V gene end was trimmed by 5 bases and the J gene end by 1 base; junction bases not matched to a gene: 14. The CDR3 contains 20 residues. The CDR3 nucleotides are TGTGCCAGCAGTCAAAATCCCCTAGCGGGAGGGCCCGTGAACACCGGGGAGCTGTTTTTT. Encoded protein: CASSQNPLAGGPVNTGELFF.